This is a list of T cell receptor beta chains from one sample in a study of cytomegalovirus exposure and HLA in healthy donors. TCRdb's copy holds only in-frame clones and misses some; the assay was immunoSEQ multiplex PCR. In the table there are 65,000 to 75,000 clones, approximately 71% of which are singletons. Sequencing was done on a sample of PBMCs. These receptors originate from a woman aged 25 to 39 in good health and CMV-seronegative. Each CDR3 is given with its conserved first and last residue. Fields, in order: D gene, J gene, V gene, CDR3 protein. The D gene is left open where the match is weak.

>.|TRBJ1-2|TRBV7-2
CASTRTGSNYGYTF
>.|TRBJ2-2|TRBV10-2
CASSPMPAGELFF
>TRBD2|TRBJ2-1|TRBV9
CASSQAGVYNEQFF
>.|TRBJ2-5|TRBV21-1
CASTTPMRGSGGPSQETQYF
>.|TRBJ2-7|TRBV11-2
CASSQSQGHEQYF
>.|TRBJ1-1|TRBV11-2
CASSLGRVTEAFF
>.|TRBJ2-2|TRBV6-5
CASSPDTSTGELFF
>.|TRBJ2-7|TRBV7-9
CASSFRAYEQYF
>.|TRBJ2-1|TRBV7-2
CASSLRGNVEQFF
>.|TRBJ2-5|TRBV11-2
CASSSPATGGRETQYF
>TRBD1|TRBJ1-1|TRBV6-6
CASRPWGQVNTEAFF
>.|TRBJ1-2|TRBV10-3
CAISPEGGDANYGYTF
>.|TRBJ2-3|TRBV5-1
CASSLVGETDTQYF
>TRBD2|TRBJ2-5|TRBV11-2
CASSSSGGEETQYF
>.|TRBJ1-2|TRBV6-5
CASQGTNYGYTF
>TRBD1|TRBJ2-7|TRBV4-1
CASSQNEDRANYEQYF
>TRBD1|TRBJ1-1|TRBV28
CASSGDRGAFF
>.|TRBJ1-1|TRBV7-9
CASSHFGPTEAFF
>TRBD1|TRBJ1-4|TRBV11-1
CASSPGQVPEKLFF
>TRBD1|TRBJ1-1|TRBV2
CASSLTGRTEAFF
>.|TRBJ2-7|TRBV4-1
CASSQNPGQSYEQYF
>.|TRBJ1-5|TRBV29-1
CSVEVARDQPQHF
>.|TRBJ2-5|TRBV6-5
CASSSRTEETQYF
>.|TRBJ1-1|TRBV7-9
CASRGGRTEAFF
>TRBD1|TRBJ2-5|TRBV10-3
CAIRSGQGESTQYF
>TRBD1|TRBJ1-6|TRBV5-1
CASSLGQGNNSPLHF
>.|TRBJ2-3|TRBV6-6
CASRPSGGTDTQYF
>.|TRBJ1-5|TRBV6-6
CASSYSTDQPQHF
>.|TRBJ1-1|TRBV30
CAWGGTVTNTEAFF
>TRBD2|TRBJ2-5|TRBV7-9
CASSLVGGGAQETQYF
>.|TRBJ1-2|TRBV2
CASSEGGRGNNYGYTF
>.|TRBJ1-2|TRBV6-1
CASSESRQVVNYGYTF
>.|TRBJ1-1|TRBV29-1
CSVVGTEAFF
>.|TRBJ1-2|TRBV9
CASSPDSNYGYTF
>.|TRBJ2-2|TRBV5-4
CASSHSGTVNTGELFF
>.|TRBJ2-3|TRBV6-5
CASSRGASTDTQYF
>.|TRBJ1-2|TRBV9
CASSVGDRNYGYTF
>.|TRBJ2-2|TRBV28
CASEGQGRAGELFF
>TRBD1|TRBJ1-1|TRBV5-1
CASSFTGQGAMNTEAFF
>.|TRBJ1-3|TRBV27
CASSTYQGISGNTIYF
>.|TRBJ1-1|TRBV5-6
CASSLDRSNTEAFF
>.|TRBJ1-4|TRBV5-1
CASSLMAATDEKLFF
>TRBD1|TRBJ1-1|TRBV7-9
CSSSLQTGLNTEAFF
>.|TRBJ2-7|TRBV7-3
CASSLNPQGEQYF
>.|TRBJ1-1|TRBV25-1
CASGRNTEAFF
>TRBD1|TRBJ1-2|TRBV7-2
CASSPTDRVFNFYTF
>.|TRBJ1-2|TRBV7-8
CASSLPWTGKEPTF
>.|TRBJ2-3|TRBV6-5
CASRPMTGRTDTQYF
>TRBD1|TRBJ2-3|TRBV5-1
CASSLGQGLQIDTQYF
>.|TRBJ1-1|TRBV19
CASSIGTAEAFF
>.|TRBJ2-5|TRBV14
CASSQDWARRAETQYF
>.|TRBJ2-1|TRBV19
CATEGGEQFF
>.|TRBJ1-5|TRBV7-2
CASKEGYGQPQHF
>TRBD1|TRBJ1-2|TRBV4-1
CASSQNDRGPTSYGYTF
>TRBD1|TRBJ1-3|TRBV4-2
CASSQHPGQGGNTIYF
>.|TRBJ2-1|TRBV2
CASREGTPVNEQFF
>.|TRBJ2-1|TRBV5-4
CASSEPGAAANEQFF